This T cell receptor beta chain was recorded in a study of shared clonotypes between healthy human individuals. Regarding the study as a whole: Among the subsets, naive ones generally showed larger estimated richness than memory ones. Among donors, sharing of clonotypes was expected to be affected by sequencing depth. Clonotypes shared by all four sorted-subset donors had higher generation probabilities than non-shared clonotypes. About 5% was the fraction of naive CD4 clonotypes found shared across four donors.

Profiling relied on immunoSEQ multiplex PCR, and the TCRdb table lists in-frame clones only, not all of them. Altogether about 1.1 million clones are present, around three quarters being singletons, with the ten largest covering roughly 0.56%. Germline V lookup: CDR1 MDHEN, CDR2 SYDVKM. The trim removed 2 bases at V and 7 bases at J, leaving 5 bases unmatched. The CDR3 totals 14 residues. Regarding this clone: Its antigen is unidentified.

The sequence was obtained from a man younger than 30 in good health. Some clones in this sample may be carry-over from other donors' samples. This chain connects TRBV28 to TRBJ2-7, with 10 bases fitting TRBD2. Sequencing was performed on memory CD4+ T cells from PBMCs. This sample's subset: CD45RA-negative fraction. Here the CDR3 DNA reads TGTGCCAGCAGTTTAAGGGCTAGCGGGAGTGAGCAGTACTTC. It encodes CASSLRASGSEQYF. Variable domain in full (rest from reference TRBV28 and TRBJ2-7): DVKVTQSSRYLVKRTGEKVFLECVQDMDHENMFWYRQDPGLGLRLIYFSYDVKMKEKGDIPEGYSVSREKKERFSLILESASTNQTSMYLCASSLRASGSEQYFGPGTRLTVT.